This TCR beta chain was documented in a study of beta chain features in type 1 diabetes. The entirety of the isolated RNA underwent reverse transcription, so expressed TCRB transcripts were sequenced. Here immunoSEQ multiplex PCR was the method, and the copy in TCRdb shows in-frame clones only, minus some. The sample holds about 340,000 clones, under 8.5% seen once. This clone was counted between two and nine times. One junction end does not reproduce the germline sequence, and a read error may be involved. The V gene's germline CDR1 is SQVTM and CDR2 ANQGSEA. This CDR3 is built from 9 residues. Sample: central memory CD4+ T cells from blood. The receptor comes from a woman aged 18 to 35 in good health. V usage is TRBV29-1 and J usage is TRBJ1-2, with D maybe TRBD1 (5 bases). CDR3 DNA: TGCAGCGTTGAGCAAAGGGGTATCTTC. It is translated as CSVEQRGIF. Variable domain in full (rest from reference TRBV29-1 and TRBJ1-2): SAVISQKPSRDICQRGTSLTIQCQVDSQVTMMFWYRQQPGQSLTLIATANQGSEATYESGFVIDKFPISRPNLTFSTLTVSNMSPEDSSIYLCSVEQRGIFGSGTRLTVV.